This TCR beta chain was captured by sequencing in a study of blood T cell repertoires in COVID-19. On the study more broadly: PBMCs, B-cell-depleted T cells, or T cells were the source of the cDNA or gDNA that made up the material.

This clone showed up just once. Per the original data handling: Quantification of nucleated cells was approximated via reference gene primer amplification. TCRdb's table, derived via immunoSEQ multiplex PCR, lists solely in-frame clones and lacks some. The DNA was the basis for D and trimming; V, J and clone size are from that table. The sample lists 190,000 or so clones, roughly 88% occurring once. This CDR3 spans 16 amino acids. V trimming: 3 bases; J trimming: 2 bases; junction bases outside the gene matches: 9. Germline loops: CDR1 MGHRA, CDR2 YSYEKL. The specimen sequenced was peripheral blood. The V and J genes are TRBV4-1 and TRBJ2-7, with TRBD2 matching 8 bases. The receptor's source is a woman of 80 years or more with acute or convalescent COVID-19. CDR3 protein: CASSQARGGKTYEQYF. DNA of the CDR3: TGCGCCAGCAGCCAGGCTCGGGGGGGAAAGACCTACGAGCAGTACTTC.